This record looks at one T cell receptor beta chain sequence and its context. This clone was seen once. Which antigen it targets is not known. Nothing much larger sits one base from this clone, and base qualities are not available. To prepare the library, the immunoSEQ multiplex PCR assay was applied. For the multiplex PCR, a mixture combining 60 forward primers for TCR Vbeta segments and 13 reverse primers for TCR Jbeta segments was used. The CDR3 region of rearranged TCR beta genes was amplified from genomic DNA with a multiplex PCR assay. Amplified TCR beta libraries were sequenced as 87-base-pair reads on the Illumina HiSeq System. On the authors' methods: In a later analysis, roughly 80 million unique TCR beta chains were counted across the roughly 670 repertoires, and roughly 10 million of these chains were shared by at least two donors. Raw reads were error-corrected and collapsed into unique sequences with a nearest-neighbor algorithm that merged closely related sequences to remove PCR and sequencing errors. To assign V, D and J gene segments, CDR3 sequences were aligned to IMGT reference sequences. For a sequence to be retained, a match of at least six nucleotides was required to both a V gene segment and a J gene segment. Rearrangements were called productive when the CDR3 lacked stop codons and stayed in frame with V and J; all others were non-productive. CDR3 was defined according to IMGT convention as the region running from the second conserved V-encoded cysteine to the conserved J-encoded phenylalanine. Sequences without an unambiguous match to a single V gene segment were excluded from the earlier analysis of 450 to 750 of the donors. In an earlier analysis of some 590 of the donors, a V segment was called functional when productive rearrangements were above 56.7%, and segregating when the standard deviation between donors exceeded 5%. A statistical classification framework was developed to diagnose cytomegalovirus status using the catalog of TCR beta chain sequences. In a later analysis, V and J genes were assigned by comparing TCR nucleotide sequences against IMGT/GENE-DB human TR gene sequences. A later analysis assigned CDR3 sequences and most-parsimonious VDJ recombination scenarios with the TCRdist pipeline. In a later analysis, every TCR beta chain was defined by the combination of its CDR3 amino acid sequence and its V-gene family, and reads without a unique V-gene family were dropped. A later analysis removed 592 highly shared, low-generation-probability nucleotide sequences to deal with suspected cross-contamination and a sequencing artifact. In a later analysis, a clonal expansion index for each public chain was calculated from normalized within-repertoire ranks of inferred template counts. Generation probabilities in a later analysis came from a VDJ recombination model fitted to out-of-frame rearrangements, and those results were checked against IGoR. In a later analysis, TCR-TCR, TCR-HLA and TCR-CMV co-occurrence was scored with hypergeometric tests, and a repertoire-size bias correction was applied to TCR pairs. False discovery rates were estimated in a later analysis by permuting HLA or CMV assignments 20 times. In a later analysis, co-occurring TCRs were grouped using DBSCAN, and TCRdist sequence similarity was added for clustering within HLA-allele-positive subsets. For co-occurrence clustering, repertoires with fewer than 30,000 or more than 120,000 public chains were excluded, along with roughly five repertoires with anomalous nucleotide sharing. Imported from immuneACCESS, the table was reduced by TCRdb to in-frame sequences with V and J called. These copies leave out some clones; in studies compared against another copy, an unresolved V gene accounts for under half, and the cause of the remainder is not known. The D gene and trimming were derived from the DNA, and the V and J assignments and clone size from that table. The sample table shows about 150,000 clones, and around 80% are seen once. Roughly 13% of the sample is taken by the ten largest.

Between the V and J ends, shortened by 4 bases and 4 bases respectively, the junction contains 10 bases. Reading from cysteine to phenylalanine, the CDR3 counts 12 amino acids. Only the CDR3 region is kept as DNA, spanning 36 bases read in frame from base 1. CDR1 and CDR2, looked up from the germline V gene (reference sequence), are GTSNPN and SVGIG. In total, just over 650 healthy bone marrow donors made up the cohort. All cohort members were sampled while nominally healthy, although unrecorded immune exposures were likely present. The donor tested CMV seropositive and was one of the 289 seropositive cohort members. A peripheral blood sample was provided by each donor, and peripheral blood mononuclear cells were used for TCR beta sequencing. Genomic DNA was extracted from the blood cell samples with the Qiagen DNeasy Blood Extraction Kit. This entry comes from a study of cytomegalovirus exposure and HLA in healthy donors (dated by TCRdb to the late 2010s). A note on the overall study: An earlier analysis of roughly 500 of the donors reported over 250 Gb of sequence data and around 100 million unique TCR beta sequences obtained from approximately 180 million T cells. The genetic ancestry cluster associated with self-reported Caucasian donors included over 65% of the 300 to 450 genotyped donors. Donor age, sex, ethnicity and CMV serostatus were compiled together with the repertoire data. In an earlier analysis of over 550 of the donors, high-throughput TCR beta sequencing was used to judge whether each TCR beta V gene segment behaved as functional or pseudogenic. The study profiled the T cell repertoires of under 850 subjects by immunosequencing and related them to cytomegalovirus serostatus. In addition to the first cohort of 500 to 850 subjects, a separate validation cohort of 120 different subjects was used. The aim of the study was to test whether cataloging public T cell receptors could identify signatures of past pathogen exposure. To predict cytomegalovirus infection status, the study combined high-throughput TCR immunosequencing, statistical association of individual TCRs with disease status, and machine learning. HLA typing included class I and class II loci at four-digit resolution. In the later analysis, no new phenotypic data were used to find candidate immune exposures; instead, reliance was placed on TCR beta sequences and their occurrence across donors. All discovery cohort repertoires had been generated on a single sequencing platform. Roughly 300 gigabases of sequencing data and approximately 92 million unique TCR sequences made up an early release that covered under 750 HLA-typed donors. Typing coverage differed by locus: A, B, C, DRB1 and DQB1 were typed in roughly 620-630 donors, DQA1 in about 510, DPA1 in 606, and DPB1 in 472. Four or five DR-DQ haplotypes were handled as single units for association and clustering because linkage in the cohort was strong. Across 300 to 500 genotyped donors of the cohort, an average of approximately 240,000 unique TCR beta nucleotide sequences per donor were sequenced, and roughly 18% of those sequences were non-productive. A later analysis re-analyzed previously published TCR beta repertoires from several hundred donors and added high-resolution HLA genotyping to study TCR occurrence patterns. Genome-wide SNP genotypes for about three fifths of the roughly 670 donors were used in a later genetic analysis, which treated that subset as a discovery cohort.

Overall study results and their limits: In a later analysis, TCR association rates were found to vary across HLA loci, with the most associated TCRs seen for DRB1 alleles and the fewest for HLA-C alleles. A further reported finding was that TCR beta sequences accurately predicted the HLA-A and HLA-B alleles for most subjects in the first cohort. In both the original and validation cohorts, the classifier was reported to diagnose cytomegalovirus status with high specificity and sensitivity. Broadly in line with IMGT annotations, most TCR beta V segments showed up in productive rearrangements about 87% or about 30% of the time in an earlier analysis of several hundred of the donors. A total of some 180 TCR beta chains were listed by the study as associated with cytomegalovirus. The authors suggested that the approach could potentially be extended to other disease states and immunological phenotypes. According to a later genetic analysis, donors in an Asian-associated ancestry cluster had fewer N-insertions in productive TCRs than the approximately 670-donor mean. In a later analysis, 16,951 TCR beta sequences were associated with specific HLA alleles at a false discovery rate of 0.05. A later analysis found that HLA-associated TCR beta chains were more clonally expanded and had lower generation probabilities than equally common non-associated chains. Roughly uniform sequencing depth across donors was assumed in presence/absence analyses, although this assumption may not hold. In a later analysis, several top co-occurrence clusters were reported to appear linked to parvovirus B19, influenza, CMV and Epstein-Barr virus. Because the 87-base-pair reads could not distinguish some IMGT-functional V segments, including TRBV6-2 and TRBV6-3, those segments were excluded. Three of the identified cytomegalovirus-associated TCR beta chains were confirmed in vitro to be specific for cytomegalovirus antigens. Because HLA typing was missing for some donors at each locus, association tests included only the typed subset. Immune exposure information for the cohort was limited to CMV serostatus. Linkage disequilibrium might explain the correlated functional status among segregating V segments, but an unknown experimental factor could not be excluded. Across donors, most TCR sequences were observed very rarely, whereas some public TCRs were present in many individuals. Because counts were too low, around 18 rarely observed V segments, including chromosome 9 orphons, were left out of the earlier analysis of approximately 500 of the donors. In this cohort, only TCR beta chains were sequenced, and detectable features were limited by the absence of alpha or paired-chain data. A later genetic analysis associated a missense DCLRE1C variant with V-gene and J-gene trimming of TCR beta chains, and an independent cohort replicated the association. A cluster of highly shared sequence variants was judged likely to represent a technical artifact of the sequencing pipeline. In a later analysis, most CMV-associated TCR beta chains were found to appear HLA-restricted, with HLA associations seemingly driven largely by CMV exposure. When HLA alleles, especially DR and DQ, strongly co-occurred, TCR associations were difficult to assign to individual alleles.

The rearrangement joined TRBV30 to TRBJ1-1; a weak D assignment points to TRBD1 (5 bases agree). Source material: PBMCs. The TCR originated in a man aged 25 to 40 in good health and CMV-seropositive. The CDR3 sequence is CAWNLGRTEAFF. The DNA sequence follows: TGTGCCTGGAATCTGGGGCGCACTGAAGCTTTCTTT.